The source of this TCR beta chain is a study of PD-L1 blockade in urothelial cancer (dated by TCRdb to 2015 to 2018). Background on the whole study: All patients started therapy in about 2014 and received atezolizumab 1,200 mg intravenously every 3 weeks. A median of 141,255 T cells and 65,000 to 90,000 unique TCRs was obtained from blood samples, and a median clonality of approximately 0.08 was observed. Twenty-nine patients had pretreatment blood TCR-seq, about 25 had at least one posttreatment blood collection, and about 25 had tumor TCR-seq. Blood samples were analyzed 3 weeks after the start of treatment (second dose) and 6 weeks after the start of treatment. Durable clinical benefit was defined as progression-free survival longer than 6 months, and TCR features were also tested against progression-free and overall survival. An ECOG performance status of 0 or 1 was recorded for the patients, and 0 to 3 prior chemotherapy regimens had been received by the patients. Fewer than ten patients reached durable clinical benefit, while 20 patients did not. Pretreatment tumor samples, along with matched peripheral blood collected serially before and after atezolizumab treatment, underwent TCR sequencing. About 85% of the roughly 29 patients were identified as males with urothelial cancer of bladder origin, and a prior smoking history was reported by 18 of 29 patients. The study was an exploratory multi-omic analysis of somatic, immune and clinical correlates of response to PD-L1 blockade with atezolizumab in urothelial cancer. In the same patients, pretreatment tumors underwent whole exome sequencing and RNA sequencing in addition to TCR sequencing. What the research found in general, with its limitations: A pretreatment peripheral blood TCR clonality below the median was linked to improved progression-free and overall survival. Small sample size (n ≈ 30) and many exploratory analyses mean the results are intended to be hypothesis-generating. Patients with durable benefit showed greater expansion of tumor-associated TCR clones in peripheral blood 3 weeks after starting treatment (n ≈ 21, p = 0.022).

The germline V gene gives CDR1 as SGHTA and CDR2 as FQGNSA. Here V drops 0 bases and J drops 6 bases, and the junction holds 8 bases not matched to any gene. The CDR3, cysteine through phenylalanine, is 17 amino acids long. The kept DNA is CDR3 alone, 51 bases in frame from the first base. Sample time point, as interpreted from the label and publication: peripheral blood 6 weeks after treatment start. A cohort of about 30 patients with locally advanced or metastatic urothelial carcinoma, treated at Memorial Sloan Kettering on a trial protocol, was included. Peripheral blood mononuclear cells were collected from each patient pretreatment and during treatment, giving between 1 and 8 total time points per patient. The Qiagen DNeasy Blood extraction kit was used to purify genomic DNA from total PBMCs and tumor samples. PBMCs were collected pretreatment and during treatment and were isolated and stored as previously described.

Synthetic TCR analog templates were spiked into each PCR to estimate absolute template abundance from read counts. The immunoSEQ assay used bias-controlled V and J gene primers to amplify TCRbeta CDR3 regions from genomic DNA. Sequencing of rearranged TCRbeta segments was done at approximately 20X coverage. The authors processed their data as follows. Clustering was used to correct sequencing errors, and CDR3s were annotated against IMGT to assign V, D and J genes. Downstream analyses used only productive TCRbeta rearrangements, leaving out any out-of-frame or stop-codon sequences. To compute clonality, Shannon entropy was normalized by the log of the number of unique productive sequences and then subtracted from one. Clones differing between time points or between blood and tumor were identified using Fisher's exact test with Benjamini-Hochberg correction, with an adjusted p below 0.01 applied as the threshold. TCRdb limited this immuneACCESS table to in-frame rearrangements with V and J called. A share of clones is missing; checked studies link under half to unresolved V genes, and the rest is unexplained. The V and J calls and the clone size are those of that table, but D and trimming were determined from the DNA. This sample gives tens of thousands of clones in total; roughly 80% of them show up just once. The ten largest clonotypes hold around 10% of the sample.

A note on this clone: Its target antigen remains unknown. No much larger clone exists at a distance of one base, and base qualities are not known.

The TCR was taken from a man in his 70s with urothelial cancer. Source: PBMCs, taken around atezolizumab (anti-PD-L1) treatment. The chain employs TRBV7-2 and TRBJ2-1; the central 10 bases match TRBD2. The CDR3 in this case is CASSLAGGLANPNEQFF. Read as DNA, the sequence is TGTGCCAGCAGCTTAGCGGGGGGACTAGCGAATCCCAATGAGCAGTTCTTC.